The 16 T cell receptor beta chains presented below share a single source sample, sequenced in a study of human T cells and chemical hapten exposure. The time point denotes: pre-sensitization, week 0. The sample's treatment: therapeutic diphenylcyclopropenone sensitization with weekly scalp DPC. TCRdb passed the RACE reads through MiXCR, listing each CDR3 protein once. The sample has about 90,000 distinct CDR3 sequences, 7.5% to 9.5% seen once; the top ten hold around 2.6%. This sample comprised whole blood, obtained in connection with sensitization to the hapten diphenylcyclopropenone (DPC). The origin of the receptors is a man aged 35 to 55 with alopecia areata. Some clones in this sample may be carry-over from other donors' samples.

In DNA, the CDR3 is TGTGCCAGCAGTTACATACGCGGATGGACCACCTACGAGCAGTACGTC. Amino acids: CASSYIRGWTTYEQYV. V and J are TRBV6-5 and TRBJ2-7; D not resolved. There are 16 residues in the CDR3. Germline V CDR1 and CDR2: MNHEY, SVGAGI. V was cut by 2 bases and J by 2 bases, with 16 bases left in between.

This clonotype was observed many times. The chain uses TRBV29-1 and TRBJ2-2; D may correspond to TRBD1 or TRBD2 (5 bases each). Germline lookup yields CDR1 SQVTM and CDR2 ANQGSEA. Deletions cut 4 bases from V and 0 bases from J, with 9 bases between. The CDR3 spans 14 residues. The CDR3 spells CSVGSGPNTGELFF. The DNA for the CDR3 is TGCAGCGTTGGATCGGGGCCGAACACCGGGGAGCTGTTTTTT.

This clonotype was seen more than once but under ten times. The chain employs TRBV2 and TRBJ2-7; 7 positions agree with TRBD2. The germline CDR1 and CDR2 sequences are SNHLY and FYNNEI. The V gene end was trimmed by 8 bases and the J gene end by 6 bases; junction bases not matched to a gene: 7. This CDR3 is 12 amino acids long. CDR3 in amino acids: CASGRTSSEQYV. For the CDR3, the DNA is TGTGCCAGCGGAAGGACTAGTTCCGAGCAGTACGTC.

This clonotype was observed a handful of times. The chain is built from TRBV5-4 and TRBJ2-3; D is uncertain. V lost 0 bases and J lost 0, with 11 bases in between. Looked up from germline, CDR1 is SGHNT and CDR2 is YYREEE (reference sequence). The CDR3 has 16 amino acids. The CDR3 DNA reads as TGTGCCAGCAGCTTGGTTACCGGTTCGAGCACAGATACGCAGTATTTT. Translation gives CASSLVTGSSTDTQYF.

There are a few counts of this clonotype. The chain joins TRBV3-1 to TRBJ2-2, with 13 bases lining up with TRBD2. The junction had 1 base not matched to a gene; V was cut back by 3 bases and J by 0 bases. This CDR3 contains 17 residues. Looked up from germline, CDR1 is LGHDT and CDR2 is YNNKEL (reference sequence). DNA of the CDR3: TGTGCCAGCAGCCAGGGACTAGCGGGGACGAACACCGGGGAGCTGTTTTTT. This sequence encodes CASSQGLAGTNTGELFF.

This clonotype was counted at least ten times. The CDR3 reads CASSLILLRRGPMNTEAFF. The CDR3 coding sequence is TGTGCCAGCAGCTTAATCTTGCTTAGGAGGGGCCCAATGAACACTGAAGCTTTCTTT. The rearrangement uses TRBV7-9 and TRBJ1-1, with D possibly being TRBD1 (5 bases). The CDR3 has 19 amino acids. CDR1 SEHNR and CDR2 FQNEAQ come from the germline V gene (reference sequence). The germline V and J ends were trimmed by 2 bases and 0 bases, with 22 bases remaining between them.

This clonotype has ten or more counts. The chain links TRBV4-2 to TRBJ2-1; D is possibly TRBD2 (5 bases). V was pared by 0 bases and J by 13 bases, with 10 bases between. The CDR3 spans 12 residues. The germline V gene encodes CDR1 LGHNA and CDR2 YNFKEQ. The DNA of the CDR3 is TGTGCCAGCAGCCAAGATGGGAGATTACAGTTCTTC. Protein: CASSQDGRLQFF.

This clonotype was seen many times. The chain combines TRBV7-9 with TRBJ2-7; 7 bases align to TRBD2. The V segment lost 5 bases and the J segment 2 bases; nucleotides outside the gene matches: 12. The germline gives CDR1 SEHNR, CDR2 FQNEAQ (reference sequence). The CDR3 is made up of 16 amino acids. Here the CDR3 reads CASSPGGAGDPYEQYV. The CDR3 nucleotides read TGTGCCAGCAGCCCCGGAGGGGCGGGAGATCCCTACGAGCAGTACGTC.

This clonotype showed up just a few times. The V and J genes are TRBV28 and TRBJ2-3; 15 nucleotides agree with TRBD2. Per germline, CDR1 MDHEN and CDR2 SYDVKM. The CDR3 runs 18 residues. V trimming: 4 bases; J trimming: 1 base; junction bases outside the gene matches: 6. DNA for the CDR3: TGTGCCAGCAGTTCCGGGACTAGCGGGAGGAGGGGCACAGATACGCAGTATTTT. It specifies CASSSGTSGRRGTDTQYF. The whole variable domain, filled in from reference TRBV28 and TRBJ2-3, reads DVKVTQSSRYLVKRTGEKVFLECVQDMDHENMFWYRQDPGLGLRLIYFSYDVKMKEKGDIPEGYSVSREKKERFSLILESASTNQTSMYLCASSSGTSGRRGTDTQYFGPGTRLTVL.

Ten or more counts support this clonotype. This sequence joins TRBV6-6 and TRBJ1-1; a possible D gene is TRBD1 (6 bases). This CDR3 is built from 14 residues. The germline gives CDR1 MNHNY, CDR2 SVGAGI (reference sequence). V was cut by 0 bases and J by 11 bases, with 16 bases left in between. This CDR3 reads CASSYSGQGRKAFF. CDR3 in DNA: TGTGCCAGCAGTTACTCAGGTCAGGGGCGCAAGGCTTTCTTT.

J is TRBJ2-6 and V is TRBV28; D may be TRBD1 (6 bases). This CDR3 region has 17 residues. V was clipped by 3 bases and J by 4 bases, with 16 bases between them. CDR1 is MDHEN and CDR2 is SYDVKM in the germline V gene. The CDR3 region is CASSFPLTGIGANVLTF. CDR3 nucleotides: TGTGCCAGCAGTTTTCCCCTAACAGGGATCGGGGCCAACGTCCTGACTTTC.

This clonotype has at least ten counts. The CDR3 loop reads CASSVWTVGNGYTF. CDR3 in DNA: TGTGCCAGCAGTGTTTGGACAGTGGGAAATGGCTACACCTTC. The chain combines TRBV2 with TRBJ1-2; possibly TRBD1 for D (6 bases). The CDR3 contains 14 residues. Germline V lookup: CDR1 SNHLY, CDR2 FYNNEI. V was clipped by 4 bases and J by 6 bases, with 15 bases between them.

In its sample, this clonotype was seen many times. The gene calls are TRBV7-2 and TRBJ1-6; 7 nucleotides match TRBD1. Germline V gene lookup returns CDR1 SGHTA and CDR2 FQGNSA. The CDR3 extends over 12 amino acids. Germline trimming cut 5 bases from V and 13 bases from J; bases unmatched to any gene: 5. Here the CDR3 reads CASSRQGSPLHF. The CDR3 bases are TGTGCCAGCAGCCGACAGGGATCCCCCCTCCACTTT.

This clonotype was seen a handful of times. This chain uses TRBV7-9 with TRBJ2-5, with D possibly TRBD2 on 7 matching bases. Trimming removed 3 bases from V and 5 bases from J, with 10 bases in between. The CDR3 consists of 13 residues. Germline lookup yields CDR1 SEHNR and CDR2 FQNEAQ (reference sequence). The CDR3 sequence is CASSFRGGETQYF. CDR3 DNA sequence: TGTGCCAGCAGCTTCAGGGGAGGGGAGACCCAGTACTTC.

Ten or more counts support this clonotype. The genes are TRBV5-1 and TRBJ1-2; the D is unclear. V lost 1 base and J lost 11, with 12 bases in between. The CDR3 spans 12 residues. Germline V gene lookup returns CDR1 SGHRS and CDR2 YFSETQ. This CDR3 is CASSLSGPTYTF. The CDR3 coding sequence is TGCGCCAGCAGCTTGTCCGGTCCCACTTACACCTTC.

This chain links TRBV29-1 with TRBJ1-1; D ambiguous. The germline CDR1 and CDR2 sequences are SQVTM and ANQGSEA. The CDR3 is 13 residues long. V lost 5 bases and J 2 bases, leaving 12 bases between the germline ends. CDR3 nucleotide sequence: TGCAGCGTTAGACGGAGTTTAAACACTGAAGCTTTCTTT. It yields the protein CSVRRSLNTEAFF.